This TCR beta chain was sequenced in a study of cytomegalovirus exposure and HLA in healthy donors (dated by TCRdb to about 2017). Study-wide context: According to an earlier analysis of 587 of the donors, about 190 million T cells yielded 117 million unique TCR beta sequences and about 300 Gb of sequence data. An early release that covered about 640 HLA-typed donors contained approximately 300 gigabases of sequencing data and approximately 85 million unique TCR sequences. The genetic ancestry cluster associated with self-reported Caucasian donors included 81% of the 398 genotyped donors. The study aimed to test whether cataloging public T cell receptors could reveal signatures of past pathogen exposure. The study profiled the T cell repertoires of under 700 subjects by immunosequencing and related them to cytomegalovirus serostatus. Along with the roughly 670-subject first cohort, a separate validation cohort of over a hundred different subjects was used. The study combined high-throughput TCR immunosequencing, statistical association of individual TCRs with disease status, and machine learning to predict cytomegalovirus infection status. A later analysis re-analyzed previously published TCR beta repertoires from hundreds of donors and added high-resolution HLA genotyping to study TCR occurrence patterns. The later analysis used no new phenotypic data to find candidate immune exposures, relying instead on TCR beta sequences and their occurrence across donors. An earlier analysis of 450 to 750 of the donors used high-throughput TCR beta sequencing to judge whether each TCR beta V gene segment behaved as functional or pseudogenic. Donor age, sex, ethnicity and CMV serostatus were compiled alongside the repertoire data. A later genetic analysis took genome-wide SNP genotypes for about 65% of the 666 donors and used that subset as a discovery cohort. All discovery cohort repertoires had been generated on a single sequencing platform. Both class I and class II loci were covered by HLA typing, at four-digit resolution. Typing coverage differed by locus: A, B, C, DRB1 and DQB1 were typed in about 629-640 donors, DQA1 in approximately 520, DPA1 in 606, and DPB1 in around 440. Five DR-DQ haplotypes were handled as single units for association and clustering, since linkage in the cohort was strong. On average, 235,054 unique TCR beta nucleotide sequences were sequenced per donor among roughly 430 genotyped donors of the cohort, with 15% to 20% of those sequences being non-productive. Here is what the overall study found, with its caveats: In a later analysis, about 17,000 TCR beta sequences were associated with specific HLA alleles at a false discovery rate of 0.05. In a later analysis, HLA-associated TCR beta chains showed more clonal expansion and lower generation probabilities than non-associated chains that were equally common. According to a later analysis, parvovirus B19, influenza, CMV and Epstein-Barr virus appeared linked to several top co-occurrence clusters. The study gave a list of 150 to 200 TCR beta chains associated with cytomegalovirus. The classifier was reported to diagnose cytomegalovirus status with high specificity and sensitivity in both the original cohort and the validation cohort. This cohort had only TCR beta chains sequenced, and the lack of alpha or paired-chain data limited which features could be detected. Because counts were too low, about 15 rarely observed V segments, including chromosome 9 orphons, were left out of the earlier analysis of approximately 580 of the donors. In a later genetic analysis, fewer N-insertions in productive TCRs were reported among donors in an Asian-associated ancestry cluster than the approximately 710-donor mean. While some public TCRs were present in many individuals, most TCR sequences turned up only very rarely across donors. In vitro tests confirmed that a few of the cytomegalovirus-associated TCR beta chains recognize cytomegalovirus antigens. Correlated functional status among segregating V segments might reflect linkage disequilibrium, but an unknown experimental factor could not be ruled out. An association between a missense DCLRE1C variant and V-gene and J-gene trimming of TCR beta chains was found in a later genetic analysis and replicated in an independent cohort. For the cohort, immune exposure information was limited to CMV serostatus. The authors suggested that the approach could potentially be extended to other disease states and immunological phenotypes. The 87-base-pair reads could not distinguish some IMGT-functional V segments, including TRBV6-2 and TRBV6-3, so those segments were excluded. A further reported finding was that TCR beta sequences accurately predicted the HLA-A and HLA-B alleles for most subjects in the first cohort. When HLA alleles, especially DR and DQ, strongly co-occurred, TCR associations were difficult to assign to individual alleles. In a later analysis, TCR association rates were found to vary across HLA loci, with the most associated TCRs seen for DRB1 alleles and the fewest for HLA-C alleles. A later analysis found that most CMV-associated TCR beta chains appeared HLA-restricted, with HLA associations seemingly driven largely by CMV exposure. HLA typing was unavailable for some donors at each locus, so association tests used only the typed subset. A cluster of highly shared sequence variants was judged likely to represent a technical artifact of the sequencing pipeline. An earlier analysis of approximately 540 of the donors showed that most TCR beta V segments appeared in productive rearrangements either about 90% or about 30% of the time, which broadly matched IMGT annotations. The presence/absence analyses assumed that sequencing depth was roughly uniform across donors, and that assumption may not be true.

The receptor library was made with the immunoSEQ multiplex PCR assay. For the multiplex PCR, a mixture combining 60 forward primers for TCR Vbeta segments and 13 reverse primers for TCR Jbeta segments was used. The CDR3 region of rearranged TCR beta genes was amplified from genomic DNA by a multiplex PCR assay. On the Illumina HiSeq System, the amplified TCR beta libraries were sequenced as 87-base-pair reads. The paper's processing steps were these. A later analysis counted about 80 million unique TCR beta chains across the 650 to 800 repertoires, and around 12 million of these chains were shared by at least two donors. Raw reads were error-corrected and collapsed into unique sequences by a nearest-neighbor algorithm in which closely related sequences were merged to remove PCR and sequencing errors. To assign V, D and J gene segments, CDR3 sequences were aligned to IMGT reference sequences. For a sequence to be retained, a match of at least six nucleotides to both a V gene segment and a J gene segment was required. Rearrangements were called productive when the CDR3 lacked stop codons and stayed in frame with V and J; all others were non-productive. Following IMGT convention, CDR3 was defined as the stretch from the second conserved V-encoded cysteine up to the conserved J-encoded phenylalanine. Sequences without an unambiguous match to a single V gene segment were excluded from the earlier analysis of 450 to 650 of the donors. In an earlier analysis of around 600 of the donors, V segments were called functional above 56.7% productive rearrangements and were called segregating when the between-donor standard deviation exceeded 5%. A statistical classification framework was built to diagnose cytomegalovirus status from the catalog of TCR beta chain sequences. V and J gene assignment, in a later analysis, came from comparing TCR nucleotide sequences with IMGT/GENE-DB human TR gene sequences. A later analysis assigned CDR3 sequences and most-parsimonious VDJ recombination scenarios with the TCRdist pipeline. In a later analysis, each TCR beta chain was defined by its CDR3 amino acid sequence together with its V-gene family, and reads without a unique V-gene family were excluded. A later analysis removed several hundred highly shared, low-generation-probability nucleotide sequences to deal with suspected cross-contamination and a sequencing artifact. In a later analysis, a clonal expansion index was calculated for each public chain from normalized within-repertoire ranks of inferred template counts. A later analysis computed generation probabilities with a VDJ recombination model fitted to out-of-frame rearrangements, and checked the results against IGoR. Hypergeometric tests were used in a later analysis to score TCR-TCR, TCR-HLA and TCR-CMV co-occurrence, with a repertoire-size bias correction applied to the TCR pairs. A later analysis estimated false discovery rates by permuting HLA or CMV assignments 20 times. A later analysis grouped co-occurring TCRs with DBSCAN, adding TCRdist sequence similarity when clustering within HLA-allele-positive subsets. Repertoires with fewer than 30,000 or more than 120,000 public chains were left out of co-occurrence clustering, as were a handful of repertoires with anomalous nucleotide sharing. Imported from immuneACCESS, the table was reduced by TCRdb to in-frame sequences with V and J called. These copies leave out some clones; in studies compared against another copy, an unresolved V gene accounts for under half, and the cause of the remainder is not known. The V and J calls and the clone size are those of that table, but D and trimming were determined from the DNA. The sample table contains 150,000 to 200,000 clones; only one count was recorded for over 60% of them. The top ten clonotypes cover 2.5% to 3.5% of the sample.

Turning to this clone: This receptor's antigen is unknown. No quality values exist for individual bases; no much larger clone is one base distant.

Taken from cysteine to phenylalanine, the CDR3 has 13 residues. Of the read, only the CDR3 DNA is kept; its 39 bases are in frame from base 1. Reading the germline V gene gives CDR1 SNHLY and CDR2 FYNNEI. The cohort comprised around 700 healthy bone marrow donors. At the time of sampling, every cohort member was nominally healthy, though immune exposures that went unrecorded were likely present. The donor was CMV seronegative and was included in the group of about 400 seronegative cohort members. Each donor provided a peripheral blood sample, and peripheral blood mononuclear cells were used for TCR beta sequencing. Genomic DNA was extracted from the blood cell samples with the Qiagen DNeasy Blood Extraction Kit.

The sample taken for sequencing was PBMCs. The sequence links TRBV2 to TRBJ2-5; the D segment cannot be called with confidence. The J call may be faulty, since TRBJ2-7 better matches the DNA end. The receptor's source is a woman between 40 and 50 years old in good health and CMV-seronegative. This receptor has the CDR3 CASSDAFIYEQYF. In nucleotides, the sequence is TGTGCCAGCAGTGATGCCTTTATTTACGAGCAGTACTTC.